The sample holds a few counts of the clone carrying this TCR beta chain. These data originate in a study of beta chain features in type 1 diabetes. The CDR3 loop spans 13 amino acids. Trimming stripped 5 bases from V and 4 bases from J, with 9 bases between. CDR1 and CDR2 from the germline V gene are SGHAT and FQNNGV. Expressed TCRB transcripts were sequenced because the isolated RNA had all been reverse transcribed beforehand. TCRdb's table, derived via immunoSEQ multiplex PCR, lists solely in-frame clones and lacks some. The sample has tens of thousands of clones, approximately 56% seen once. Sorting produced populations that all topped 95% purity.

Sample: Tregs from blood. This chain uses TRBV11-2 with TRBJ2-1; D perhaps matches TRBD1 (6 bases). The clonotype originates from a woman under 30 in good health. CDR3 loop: CASSPDRYNEQFF. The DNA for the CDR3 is TGTGCCAGCAGCCCGGACAGATACAATGAGCAGTTCTTC.